This TCR beta chain was sequenced during a study of shared T cell receptors in the human thymus. The V end lost 4 bases, the J end lost 6 bases, and 21 bases lay between the germline ends. Germline-derived CDR1 and CDR2 are MGHRA and YSYEKL. This CDR3 contains 16 residues. The data were produced by immunoSEQ multiplex PCR, yet TCRdb's version contains in-frame clones alone and is incomplete. The sample includes some 660,000 clones, around 87% seen only once; the top ten take over 0.008%. These data also formed part of another study, on human thymus T cells. That paper states: Resected material from corrective heart surgery provided the thymus tissue analysed. Thymic and blood repertoires appeared to display a bias in their usage of V and J genes.

This rearrangement joins TRBV4-1 to TRBJ1-1, with D unclear. The sequencing sample was made of thymocytes. The sequence was collected from a boy under two years old with a congenital heart defect. The CDR3 DNA is TGCGCCAGCAGCCTCAAAGGCCCCCCTCAGGTCGCTGAAGCTTTCTTT. This translates into CASSLKGPPQVAEAFF.